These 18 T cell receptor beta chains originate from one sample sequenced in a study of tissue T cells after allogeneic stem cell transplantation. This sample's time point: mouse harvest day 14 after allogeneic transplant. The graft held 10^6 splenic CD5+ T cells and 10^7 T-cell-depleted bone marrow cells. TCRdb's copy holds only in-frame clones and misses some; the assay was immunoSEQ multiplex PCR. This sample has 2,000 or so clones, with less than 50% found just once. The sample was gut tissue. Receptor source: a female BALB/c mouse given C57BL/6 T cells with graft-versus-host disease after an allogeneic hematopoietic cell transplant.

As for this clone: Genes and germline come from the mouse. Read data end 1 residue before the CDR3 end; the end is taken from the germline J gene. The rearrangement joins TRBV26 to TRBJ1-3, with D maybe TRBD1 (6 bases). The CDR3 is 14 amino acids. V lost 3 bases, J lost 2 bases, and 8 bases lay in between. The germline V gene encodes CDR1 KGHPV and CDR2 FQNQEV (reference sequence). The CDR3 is CASSLTGTGNTLYF. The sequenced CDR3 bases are TGTGCCAGCAGTCTCACAGGGACTGGAAATACGCTCTAT.

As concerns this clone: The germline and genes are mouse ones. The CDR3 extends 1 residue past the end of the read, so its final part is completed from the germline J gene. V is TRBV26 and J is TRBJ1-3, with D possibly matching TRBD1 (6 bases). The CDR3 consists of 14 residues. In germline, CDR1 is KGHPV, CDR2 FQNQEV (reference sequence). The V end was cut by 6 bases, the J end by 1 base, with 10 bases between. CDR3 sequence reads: CASSSGGSGNTLYF. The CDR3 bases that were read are TGTGCCAGCAGCTCGGGGGGCTCTGGAAATACGCTCTAT. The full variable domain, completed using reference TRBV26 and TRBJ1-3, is NSKVIQTPRYLVKGQGQKAKMRCIPEKGHPVVFWYQQNKNNEFKFLINFQNQEVLQQIDMTEKRFSAECPSNSPCSLEIQSSEAGDSALYLCASSSGGSGNTLYFGEGSRLIVV.

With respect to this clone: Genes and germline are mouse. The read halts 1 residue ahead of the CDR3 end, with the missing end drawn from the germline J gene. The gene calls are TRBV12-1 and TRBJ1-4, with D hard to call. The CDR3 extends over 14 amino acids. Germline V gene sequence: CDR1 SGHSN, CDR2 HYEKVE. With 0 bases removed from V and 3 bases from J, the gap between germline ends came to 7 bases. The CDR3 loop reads CASSLVHTNERLFF. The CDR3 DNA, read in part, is TGTGCCAGCTCTCTCGTACACACCAACGAAAGATTATTT.

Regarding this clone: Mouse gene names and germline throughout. The DNA read from the CDR3 is TGTGCCAGCAGCTCATCAGGGAGGGGCACCGGGCAGCTCTAC. Its protein product is CASSSSGRGTGQLY. The CDR3 in full is CASSSSGRGTGQLYF. This chain uses TRBV3 with TRBJ2-2; possible D gene TRBD1, 5 bases. The CDR3 end is not reached by the read, which stops 1 residue before it; the germline J gene fills it in. The CDR3 is 15 amino acids. The V gene's germline CDR1 is SNHLY and CDR2 FYNGKV (reference sequence). V was cut by 4 bases and J by 4 bases, with 13 bases left in between.

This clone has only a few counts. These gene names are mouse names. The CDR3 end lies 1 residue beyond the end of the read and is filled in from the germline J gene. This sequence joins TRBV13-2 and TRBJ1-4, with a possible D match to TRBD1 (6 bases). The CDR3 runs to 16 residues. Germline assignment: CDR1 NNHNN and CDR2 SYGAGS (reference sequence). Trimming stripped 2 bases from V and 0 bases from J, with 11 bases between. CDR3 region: CASGERDTISNERLFF. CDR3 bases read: TGTGCCAGCGGTGAACGGGACACCATTTCCAACGAAAGATTATTT.

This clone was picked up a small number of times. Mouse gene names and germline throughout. CDR3 loop: CASSQTGRVFF. Incomplete CDR3 DNA: TGTGCCAGCTCCCAGACAGGGAGAGTCTTC. The chain is built from TRBV12-1 and TRBJ1-1; TRBD1 matches at 7 bases. The CDR3 end lies 1 residue beyond the end of the read and is filled in from the germline J gene. J gave up 10 bases and V 4 bases, and 5 bases lay outside the gene matches. Germline CDR1 is SGHSN and CDR2 is HYEKVE. The CDR3 totals 11 residues.

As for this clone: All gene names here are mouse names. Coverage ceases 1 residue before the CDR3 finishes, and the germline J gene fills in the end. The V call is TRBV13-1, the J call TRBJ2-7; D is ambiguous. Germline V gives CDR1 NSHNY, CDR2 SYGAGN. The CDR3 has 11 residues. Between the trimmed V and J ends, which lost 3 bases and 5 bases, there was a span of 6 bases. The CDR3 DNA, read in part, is TGTGCCAGCAGTGCCGCAAATGAACAGTAC. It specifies CASSAANEQY. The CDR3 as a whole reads CASSAANEQYF.

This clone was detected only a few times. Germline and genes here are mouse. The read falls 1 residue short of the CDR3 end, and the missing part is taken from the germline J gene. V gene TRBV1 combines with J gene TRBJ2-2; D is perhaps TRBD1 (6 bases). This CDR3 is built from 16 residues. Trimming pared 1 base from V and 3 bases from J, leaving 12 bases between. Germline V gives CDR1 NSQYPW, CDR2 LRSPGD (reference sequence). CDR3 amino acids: CTCSAAPGHYTGQLYF. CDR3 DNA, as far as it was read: TGCACCTGCAGTGCAGCTCCGGGACACTACACCGGGCAGCTCTAC.

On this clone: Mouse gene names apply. This CDR3 is CASSLTGDTEVFF. The DNA read from the CDR3 is TGTGCCAGCAGTCTCACAGGGGACACAGAAGTCTTC. This sequence joins TRBV26 and TRBJ1-1, with 7 bases aligning to TRBD1. The CDR3 end lies 1 residue beyond the end of the read and is filled in from the germline J gene. CDR1 and CDR2 from the germline V gene are KGHPV and FQNQEV (reference sequence). V lost 3 bases to trimming and J lost 3 bases; unmatched junction nucleotides: 1. This CDR3 is built from 13 residues.

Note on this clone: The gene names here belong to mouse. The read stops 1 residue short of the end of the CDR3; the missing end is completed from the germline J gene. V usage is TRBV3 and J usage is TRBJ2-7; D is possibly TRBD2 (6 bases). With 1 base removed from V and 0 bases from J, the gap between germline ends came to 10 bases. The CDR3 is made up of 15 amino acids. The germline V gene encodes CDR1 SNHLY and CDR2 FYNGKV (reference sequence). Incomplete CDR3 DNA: TGTGCCAGCAGCTTAGGCTGGGGCCCCTCCTATGAACAGTAC. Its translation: CASSLGWGPSYEQY. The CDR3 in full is CASSLGWGPSYEQYF.

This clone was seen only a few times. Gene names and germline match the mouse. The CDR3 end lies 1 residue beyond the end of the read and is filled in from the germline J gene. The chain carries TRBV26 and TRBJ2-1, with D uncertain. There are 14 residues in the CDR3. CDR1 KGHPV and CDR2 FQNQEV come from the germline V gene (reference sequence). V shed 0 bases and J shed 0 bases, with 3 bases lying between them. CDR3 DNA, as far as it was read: TGTGCCAGCAGTCTGTCGCATAACTATGCTGAGCAGTTC. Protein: CASSLSHNYAEQF. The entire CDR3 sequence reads CASSLSHNYAEQFF.

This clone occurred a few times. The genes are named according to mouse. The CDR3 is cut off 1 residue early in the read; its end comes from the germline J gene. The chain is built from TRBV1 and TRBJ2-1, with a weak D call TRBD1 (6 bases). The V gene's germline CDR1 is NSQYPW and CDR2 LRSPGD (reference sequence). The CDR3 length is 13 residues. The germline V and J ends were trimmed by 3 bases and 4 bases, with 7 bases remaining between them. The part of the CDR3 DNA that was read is TGCACCTGCAGTGCCGGGACATATGCTGAGCAGTTC. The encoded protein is CTCSAGTYAEQF. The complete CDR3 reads CTCSAGTYAEQFF. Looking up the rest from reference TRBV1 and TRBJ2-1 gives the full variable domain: VTLLEQNPRWRLVPRGQAVNLRCILKNSQYPWMSWYQQDLQKQLQWLFTLRSPGDKEVKSLPGADYLATRVTDTELRLQVANMSQGRTLYCTCSAGTYAEQFFGPGTRLTVL.

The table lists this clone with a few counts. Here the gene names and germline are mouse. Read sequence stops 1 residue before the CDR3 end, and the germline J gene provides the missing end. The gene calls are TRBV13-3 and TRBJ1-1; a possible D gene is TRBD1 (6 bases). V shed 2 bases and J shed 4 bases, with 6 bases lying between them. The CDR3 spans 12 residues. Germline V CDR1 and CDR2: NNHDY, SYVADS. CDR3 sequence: CASSEDSTEVFF. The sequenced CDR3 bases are TGTGCCAGCAGTGAGGACAGCACAGAAGTCTTC.

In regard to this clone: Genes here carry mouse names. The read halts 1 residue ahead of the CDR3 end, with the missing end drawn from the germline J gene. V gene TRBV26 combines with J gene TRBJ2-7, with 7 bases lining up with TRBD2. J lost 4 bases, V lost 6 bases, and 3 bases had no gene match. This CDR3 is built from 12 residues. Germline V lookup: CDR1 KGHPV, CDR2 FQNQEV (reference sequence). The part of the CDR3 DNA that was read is TGTGCCAGCAGCGTCTGGGGGTATGAACAGTAC. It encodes CASSVWGYEQY. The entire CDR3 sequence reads CASSVWGYEQYF.

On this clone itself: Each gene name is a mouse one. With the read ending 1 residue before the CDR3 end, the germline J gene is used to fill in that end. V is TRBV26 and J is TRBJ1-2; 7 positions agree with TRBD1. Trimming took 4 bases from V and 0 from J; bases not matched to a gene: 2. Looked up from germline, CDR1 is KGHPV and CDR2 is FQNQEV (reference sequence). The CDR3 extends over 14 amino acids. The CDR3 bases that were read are TGTGCCAGCAGTCGAGGACAGGCAAACTCCGACTACACC. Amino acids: CASSRGQANSDYT. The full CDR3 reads CASSRGQANSDYTF.

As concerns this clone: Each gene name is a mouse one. The CDR3 reads CASGGGVSNERLFF. The part of the CDR3 DNA that was read is TGTGCCAGCGGTGGGGGGGTTTCCAACGAAAGATTATTT. This rearrangement joins TRBV13-2 to TRBJ1-4; the D gene is possibly TRBD1 (5 bases). The CDR3 goes on 1 residue after the read ends, and that part is filled in from the germline J gene. There are 14 residues in the CDR3. V shed 3 bases and J shed 0 bases, with 6 bases lying between them. The germline CDR1 and CDR2 sequences are NNHNN and SYGAGS (reference sequence).

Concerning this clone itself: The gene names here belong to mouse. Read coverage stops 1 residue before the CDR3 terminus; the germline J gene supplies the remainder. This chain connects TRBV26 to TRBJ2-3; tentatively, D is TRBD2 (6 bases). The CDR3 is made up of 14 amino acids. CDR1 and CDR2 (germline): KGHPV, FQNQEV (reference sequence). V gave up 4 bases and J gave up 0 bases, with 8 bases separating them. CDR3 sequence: CASSPGLSAETLYF. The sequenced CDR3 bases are TGTGCCAGCAGTCCGGGACTAAGTGCAGAAACGCTGTAT.

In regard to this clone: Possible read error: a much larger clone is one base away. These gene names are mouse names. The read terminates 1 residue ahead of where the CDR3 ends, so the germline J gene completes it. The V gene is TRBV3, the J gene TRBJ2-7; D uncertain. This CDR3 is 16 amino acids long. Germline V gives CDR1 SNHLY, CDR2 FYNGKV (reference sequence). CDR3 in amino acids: CASSPSLATSSCEQYF. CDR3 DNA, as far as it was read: TGTGCCAGCAGCCCCTCGCTGGCTACAAGCTCCTGTGAACAGTAC.